The 18 T cell receptor beta chains below all came from one sample that was sequenced in a study of shared clonotypes between healthy human individuals. CD45RO-negative cells were positively selected for CCR7, leaving out terminally differentiated effector memory CD45RA+ cells. The protocol was immunoSEQ multiplex PCR, while the TCRdb copy is restricted to in-frame clones and leaves out a portion. Here the sample spans just over 2,000,000 clones, around 96% being singletons. Sequenced material: naive CD8+ T cells sorted from blood. The origin of the receptors is a man younger than 30 in good health.

This clone has a handful of counts. In the same sample, other DNA sequences code for this CDR3. V usage is TRBV28 and J usage is TRBJ2-7; the D gene is possibly TRBD1 (6 bases). Trimming removed 3 bases from V and 3 bases from J, with 12 bases in between. This CDR3 comprises 14 residues. Per germline, CDR1 MDHEN and CDR2 SYDVKM. CDR3 nucleotide sequence: TGTGCCAGCAGTTTGTTGGACAGTAGCTACGAGCAGTACTTC. It codes for CASSLLDSSYEQYF.

Note on this clone: This sample also contains other DNA sequences that code for the same CDR3. The chain links TRBV11-2 to TRBJ2-1; 7 nucleotides agree with TRBD2. The CDR3 extends over 14 amino acids. The J segment lost 2 bases and the V segment lost 2 bases, leaving 0 bases of the junction unmatched. CDR1 and CDR2 from the germline V gene are SGHAT and FQNNGV. The CDR3 here is CASSLRGAYNEQFF. CDR3 DNA sequence: TGTGCCAGCAGCTTACGGGGGGCCTACAATGAGCAGTTCTTC.

V and J are TRBV6-4 and TRBJ2-1; TRBD2 matches 9 bases. Germline CDR1 reads MRHNA; CDR2 reads SNTAGT. The junction had 8 bases not matched to a gene; V was cut back by 2 bases and J by 9 bases. The CDR3 is made up of 15 amino acids. The CDR3 reads CASSDPGLASGEQFF. CDR3 coding DNA: TGTGCCAGCAGTGACCCGGGACTAGCTTCCGGTGAGCAGTTCTTC.

V is TRBV9 and J is TRBJ1-6; D perhaps matches TRBD1 (5 bases). Trimming removed 4 bases at V and 3 bases at J, with 17 bases between. CDR1 is SGDLS and CDR2 is YYNGEE in the germline V gene. This CDR3 spans 17 amino acids. Written as DNA, the CDR3 is TGTGCCAGCAGCCCGGCGGACACAACCTTCTATAATTCACCCCTCCACTTT. The encoded protein is CASSPADTTFYNSPLHF. Full variable domain (rest looked up from reference TRBV9 and TRBJ1-6): DSGVTQTPKHLITATGQRVTLRCSPRSGDLSVYWYQQSLDQGLQFLIQYYNGEERAKGNILERFSAQQFPDLHSELNLSSLELGDSALYFCASSPADTTFYNSPLHFGNGTRLTVT.

This clone has a single count. The V call is TRBV27, the J call TRBJ2-7; the D gene is possibly TRBD2 (6 bases). Per germline, CDR1 MNHEY and CDR2 SMNVEV (reference sequence). Trimming took off 3 bases at V and 5 bases at J, with 14 bases between the two ends. This CDR3 is built from 14 residues. The CDR3 nucleotides are TGTGCCAGCAGTTTTCTTTCGACGGGGGACGAGCAGTACTTC. Translation gives CASSFLSTGDEQYF.

The V call is TRBV4-1, the J call TRBJ2-7; D unresolved. Germline CDR1 reads MGHRA; CDR2 reads YSYEKL. V lost 0 bases and J 3 bases, leaving 12 bases between the germline ends. The CDR3 consists of 15 residues. The chain's CDR3 is CASSQEPLPIYEQYF. CDR3 DNA: TGCGCCAGCAGCCAAGAACCATTACCGATCTACGAGCAGTACTTC.

A remark on this clone: This same CDR3 is encoded by further DNA sequences in the sample. The genes are TRBV30 and TRBJ2-1; D is unresolved. The germline V and J ends were trimmed by 0 bases and 8 bases, with 2 bases remaining between them. This CDR3 has 10 residues. Germline V gene sequence: CDR1 GTSNPN, CDR2 SVGIG (reference sequence). CDR3 in DNA: TGTGCCTGGAGTGTAGATGAGCAGTTCTTC. This encodes CAWSVDEQFF.

The rearrangement joins TRBV7-9 to TRBJ1-6, with D perhaps TRBD1 (5 bases). The CDR3 has 14 residues. The V end was cut by 1 base, the J end by 7 bases, with 8 bases between. Germline V gene sequence: CDR1 SEHNR, CDR2 FQNEAQ (reference sequence). CDR3 sequence reads: CASSLGGPNSPLHF. The CDR3 nucleotides read TGTGCCAGCAGCTTAGGGGGACCGAATTCACCCCTCCACTTT. Full variable domain (remainder filled in from reference TRBV7-9 and TRBJ1-6): DTGVSQNPRHKITKRGQNVTFRCDPISEHNRLYWYRQTLGQGPEFLTYFQNEAQLEKSRLLSDRFSAERPKGSFSTLEIQRTEQGDSAMYLCASSLGGPNSPLHFGNGTRLTVT.

This clone occurred once. The chain combines TRBV27 with TRBJ2-1; D unclear. The CDR3 consists of 14 residues. The V gene's germline CDR1 is MNHEY and CDR2 SMNVEV (reference sequence). V gave up 8 bases and J gave up 7 bases, with 18 bases separating them. Here the CDR3 reads CASSTGWVGNEQFF. The CDR3 nucleotides are TGTGCCAGCTCCACGGGCTGGGTTGGGAATGAGCAGTTCTTC.

The rearrangement joins TRBV14 to TRBJ1-3; the match to TRBD1 covers 7 bases. Looked up from germline, CDR1 is SGHDN and CDR2 is FVKESK. The CDR3 is made up of 15 amino acids. J gave up 8 bases and V 3 bases, and 10 bases lay outside the gene matches. The CDR3 DNA follows: TGTGCCAGCAGCCAGGCCAGGGACAGCCCGGACACCATATATTTT. Its protein is CASSQARDSPDTIYF.

The V and J genes are TRBV5-1 and TRBJ2-7; 7 positions match TRBD1. CDR1 is SGHRS and CDR2 is YFSETQ in the germline V gene. J was trimmed by 1 base and V by 2 bases; bases with no gene match: 3. The CDR3 spans 14 residues. CDR3 DNA sequence: TGCGCCAGCAGCTTTGAGGGGGCATCCTACGAGCAGTACTTC. Its translation: CASSFEGASYEQYF.

This clone has just one count. V and J are TRBV6-5 and TRBJ2-7; either TRBD1 or TRBD2 may fit D (6 bases each). The CDR3 is made up of 15 amino acids. The germline V gene encodes CDR1 MNHEY and CDR2 SVGAGI. V was trimmed by 6 bases and J by 2 bases, leaving 17 bases between them. The CDR3 protein is CASSPGWGAPYEQYF. Here the CDR3 DNA reads TGTGCCAGCAGCCCCGGATGGGGGGCCCCCTACGAGCAGTACTTC.

As DNA, the CDR3 is TGCACCAGCAGCGGGAGAACTGAAGCTTTCTTT. Translation: CTSSGRTEAFF. This chain links TRBV1 with TRBJ1-1. TRBV1 is a recognized pseudogene. The CDR3 sequence is 11 residues long.

CDR3 sequence: CASSFQNREPETQYF. CDR3 nucleotides: TGTGCCAGCAGCTTCCAGAACAGGGAGCCGGAGACCCAGTACTTC. The chain is built from TRBV7-9 and TRBJ2-5, with a weak D call TRBD1 (6 bases). This CDR3 spans 15 amino acids. The germline V gene encodes CDR1 SEHNR and CDR2 FQNEAQ (reference sequence). The V gene lost 3 bases and the J gene lost 5 bases, with 16 bases spanning the gap. Supplemented by reference TRBV7-9 and TRBJ2-5, the full variable domain reads DTGVSQNPRHKITKRGQNVTFRCDPISEHNRLYWYRQTLGQGPEFLTYFQNEAQLEKSRLLSDRFSAERPKGSFSTLEIQRTEQGDSAMYLCASSFQNREPETQYFGPGTRLLVL.

This sequence joins TRBV7-2 and TRBJ2-1; TRBD2 is a possible D gene (6 bases). Between the trimmed V and J ends, which lost 0 bases and 3 bases, there was a span of 12 bases. Germline loops: CDR1 SGHTA, CDR2 FQGNSA. CDR3 length: 16 amino acids. The CDR3 region is CASSLAVSGYYNEQFF. Here the CDR3 DNA reads TGTGCCAGCAGCTTAGCGGTTAGCGGATACTACAATGAGCAGTTCTTC.

V is TRBV7-2 and J is TRBJ1-1; D ambiguous. From germline, CDR1 is SGHTA and CDR2 FQGNSA. CDR3 length: 15 residues. V was pared by 1 base and J by 2 bases, with 11 bases between. CDR3 nucleotide sequence: TGTGCCAGCAGCTTAGGGTTACAGACTAACACTGAAGCTTTCTTT. Encoded protein: CASSLGLQTNTEAFF.

As for this clone: Other nucleotide sequences in the sample specify the same CDR3. The CDR3 reads CASSLDTSYEQYF. In DNA form, the CDR3 reads TGTGCCAGCAGCTTAGATACGAGTTACGAGCAGTACTTC. This chain links TRBV11-2 with TRBJ2-7; no definite D call. This CDR3 spans 13 amino acids. V lost 0 bases and J 4 bases, leaving 7 bases between the germline ends. The V gene's germline CDR1 is SGHAT and CDR2 FQNNGV.

On this clone itself: Other DNA sequences in this specimen translate into the identical CDR3. This chain uses TRBV7-9 with TRBJ1-2, with 7 bases matching TRBD1. Germline V gene lookup returns CDR1 SEHNR and CDR2 FQNEAQ (reference sequence). The CDR3 sequence is 12 residues long. J was trimmed by 8 bases and V by 5 bases; bases with no gene match: 5. CDR3 in DNA: TGTGCCAGCAGCCCCCGACAGGGCGGCTACACCTTC. Translating gives CASSPRQGGYTF.